Below, 13 T cell receptor beta chains from the same sample are listed, as sequenced in a study of T-cell memory formation after mild COVID-19 (dated by TCRdb to 2020 to 2022). Receptor amplification or capture employed 5' RACE. TCRdb names Illumina NovaSeq 6000 as the instrument used. Through fastp at Q25 and MiXCR, TCRdb rebuilt clones from the public reads, retaining in-frame beta chains. Each CDR3 protein gets just one entry, which takes the most common genes and DNA from the rows behind it. The sample data list around 250,000 distinct CDR3 sequences, and less than 20% of these were observed just once. About 2% of the sample is in the top ten clones. The sequenced sample consisted of PBMCs or a T cell subset sorted from them (not recorded which). The source of these receptors is an adult woman who had mild COVID-19 (a few samples of this study predate the infection). The sample titles of this study are shuffled in the database, so cell type and time point are left out; the donor was told from shared clones.

The table lists this clonotype with a count of one. The chain has TRBV28 and TRBJ2-7; D gene uncertain. V shed 3 bases and J shed 2 bases, with 11 bases lying between them. The CDR3 is 14 amino acids. In germline, CDR1 is MDHEN, CDR2 SYDVKM. CDR3 sequence: CASSLAQLTYEQYF. DNA for the CDR3: TGTGCCAGCAGTTTGGCCCAGCTCACCTACGAGCAGTACTTC. Complete variable domain (other parts from reference TRBV28 and TRBJ2-7): DVKVTQSSRYLVKRTGEKVFLECVQDMDHENMFWYRQDPGLGLRLIYFSYDVKMKEKGDIPEGYSVSREKKERFSLILESASTNQTSMYLCASSLAQLTYEQYFGPGTRLTVT.

This clonotype was picked up a small number of times. The chain is built from TRBV5-1 and TRBJ1-1, with D possibly TRBD1 on 5 matching bases. Germline V gives CDR1 SGHRS, CDR2 YFSETQ. There are 14 residues in the CDR3. V was pared by 3 bases and J by 1 base, with 10 bases between. The CDR3 is CASSWDGQNTEAFF. Here the CDR3 DNA reads TGCGCCAGCAGCTGGGACGGCCAGAACACTGAAGCTTTCTTT.

This clonotype was picked up a small number of times. The chain links TRBV18 to TRBJ2-7; D is undetermined. V lost 3 bases, J lost 2 bases, and 8 bases lay in between. CDR1 and CDR2 (germline): KGHSH, LQKENI. CDR3 size: 13 residues. The CDR3 sequence is CASSPSQTYEQYF. CDR3 nucleotides: TGTGCCAGCTCACCTTCCCAGACCTACGAGCAGTACTTC.

The chain joins TRBV2 to TRBJ1-5; D is unclear. CDR1 is SNHLY, CDR2 FYNNEI, per germline. The CDR3 has 12 residues. Deletions cut 3 bases from V and 9 bases from J, with 9 bases between. This chain's CDR3 is CASSDETGPQHF. The CDR3 coding sequence is TGTGCCAGCAGTGACGAGACTGGGCCCCAGCATTTT.

The sample holds a few counts of this clonotype. The chain joins TRBV30 to TRBJ2-7, with D uncertain. Germline V gene data show CDR1 as GTSNPN and CDR2 as SVGIG (reference sequence). The CDR3 has 12 residues. V lost 1 base, J lost 6 bases, and 10 bases lay in between. As DNA, the CDR3 is TGTGCCTGGAGTGACCGACTCTTCGAGCAGTACTTC. The encoded protein is CAWSDRLFEQYF.

The gene calls are TRBV2 and TRBJ2-1, with D possibly being TRBD1 (6 bases). CDR1 and CDR2 from the germline V gene are SNHLY and FYNNEI. V was pared by 6 bases and J by 0 bases, with 12 bases between. CDR3 length: 15 residues. The CDR3 nucleotides are TGTGCCAGCAGCCCCGGACAGAACTCCTACAATGAGCAGTTCTTC. The encoded protein is CASSPGQNSYNEQFF.

This chain uses TRBV5-6 with TRBJ1-1, with D hard to call. V shed 1 base and J shed 8 bases, with 6 bases lying between them. The CDR3 loop spans 11 amino acids. CDR1 is SGHDT, CDR2 YYEEEE, per germline. The CDR3 protein is CASSLFQEAFF. CDR3 DNA: TGTGCCAGCAGCTTGTTCCAGGAAGCTTTCTTT. The variable domain in full, completed from reference TRBV5-6 and TRBJ1-1, reads DAGVTQSPTHLIKTRGQQVTLRCSPKSGHDTVSWYQQALGQGPQFIFQYYEEEERQRGNFPDRFSGHQFPNYSSELNVNALLLGDSALYLCASSLFQEAFFGQGTRLTVV.

Ten or more counts support this clonotype. The CDR3 loop is CASSPGTGLGLAGGPTYNEQFF. The CDR3 DNA sequence: TGTGCCAGCAGCCCGGGGACAGGGCTCGGACTAGCGGGGGGCCCAACCTACAATGAGCAGTTCTTC. The chain is built from TRBV12-3 or TRBV12-4 and TRBJ2-1; TRBD2 agrees at 14 bases. This CDR3 has 22 amino acids. Germline trimming cut 6 bases from V and 2 bases from J; bases unmatched to any gene: 21.

The chain employs TRBV29-1 and TRBJ2-1, with 13 nucleotides matching TRBD2. Unmatched junction bases numbered 13, after V lost 6 bases and J lost 5 bases. The CDR3 loop spans 17 amino acids. The germline gives CDR1 SQVTM, CDR2 ANQGSEA. The CDR3 DNA reads TGCAGCGTCTCACGACTAGCGGGAGGACTGGGAGACAATGAGCAGTTCTTC. Protein product: CSVSRLAGGLGDNEQFF.

J is TRBJ2-5 and V is TRBV29-1, with D unclear. Trimming pared 3 bases from V and 0 bases from J, leaving 8 bases between. Germline-derived CDR1 and CDR2 are SQVTM and ANQGSEA. There are 13 residues in the CDR3. The CDR3 DNA reads TGCAGCGTTGATACGCCTTACCAAGAGACCCAGTACTTC. Translation: CSVDTPYQETQYF.

This chain uses TRBV20-1 with TRBJ1-5, with 11 bases that match TRBD1. The ends lost 4 bases at V and 6 bases at J; junction bases unmatched: 5. The CDR3 sequence is 14 residues long. CDR1 and CDR2 from the germline V gene are DFQATT and SNEGSKA (reference sequence). CDR3 sequence (DNA): TGCAGTGCTACGTCCGGGACAGGGGGTCAGCCCCAGCATTTT. Translation gives CSATSGTGGQPQHF.

The chain combines TRBV4-3 with TRBJ2-5; TRBD1 might be the D (5 bases). CDR1 LGHNA and CDR2 YSLEER come from the germline V gene. CDR3 length: 16 amino acids. The V and J ends lost 0 bases and 2 bases respectively, with 13 bases between them. CDR3 protein: CASSQDRAGNQETQYF. The CDR3 region has the DNA TGCGCCAGCAGCCAAGATCGGGCAGGGAATCAAGAGACCCAGTACTTC.

This clonotype showed up just a few times. The V gene is TRBV29-1, the J gene TRBJ1-2; D gene uncertain. The CDR3 loop spans 10 amino acids. V was trimmed by 5 bases and J by 8 bases, leaving 9 bases between them. CDR1 and CDR2 from the germline V gene are SQVTM and ANQGSEA. This CDR3 is CSVRSVGYTF. The CDR3 nucleotides are TGCAGCGTTCGTTCGGTGGGCTACACCTTC.